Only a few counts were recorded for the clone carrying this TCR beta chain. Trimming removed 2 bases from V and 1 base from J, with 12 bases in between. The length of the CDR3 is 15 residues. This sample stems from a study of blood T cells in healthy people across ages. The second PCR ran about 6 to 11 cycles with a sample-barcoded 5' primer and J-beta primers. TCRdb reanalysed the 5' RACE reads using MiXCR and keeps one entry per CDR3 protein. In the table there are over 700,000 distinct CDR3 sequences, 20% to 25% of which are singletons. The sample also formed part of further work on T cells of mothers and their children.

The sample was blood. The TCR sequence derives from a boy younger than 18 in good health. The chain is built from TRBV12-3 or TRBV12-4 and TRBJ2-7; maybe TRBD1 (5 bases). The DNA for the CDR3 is TGTGCCAGCAGTTTACAGGGTGCACTTTCCTACGAGCAGTACTTC. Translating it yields CASSLQGALSYEQYF.